This T cell receptor (beta chain) was observed in a study of vaccination effects on CD4 cells after COVID-19. A remark on this clone: Its specificity is unknown.

The CDR3 contains 14 residues. V was trimmed by 5 bases and J by 4 bases, leaving 13 bases between them. Germline V gives CDR1 MNHEY, CDR2 SVGAGI. With approximately 10 days of culture completed, CD4+ T cells were isolated. Repertoires were generated with immunoSEQ multiplex PCR, while TCRdb's copy carries only in-frame clones and drops some. This sample has tens of thousands of clones, with 65% to 70% found just once. Sequencing used CD4+ T cells from PBMCs cultured without peptide, obtained before COVID-19 vaccination. The receptor comes from a human donor who received a COVID-19 vaccine. V and J are TRBV6-5 and TRBJ2-3; a possible D gene is TRBD1 (6 bases). The CDR3 DNA follows: TGTGCCAGCAGTCGGGACAAATTCTCAGATACGCAGTATTTT. Its protein is CASSRDKFSDTQYF.